Presented here are 25 T cell receptor beta chains from one specimen sequenced in a study of T cells in narcolepsy. The method was immunoSEQ multiplex PCR; TCRdb's version includes in-frame clones alone and lacks a portion of them. The table shows tens of thousands of clones, with roughly two thirds occurring only once. Sequenced: memory (CD45RA-) CD4+ T cells from blood. These receptors all stem from a human donor in good health.

The V call is TRBV5-1, the J call TRBJ2-1; 9 positions match TRBD1. The CDR3 length is 16 residues. Germline V gene data show CDR1 as SGHRS and CDR2 as YFSETQ. V lost 4 bases to trimming and J lost 7 bases; unmatched junction nucleotides: 12. The CDR3 sequence: CASSTAPGTGRNEQFF. CDR3 DNA sequence: TGCGCCAGCAGCACCGCCCCCGGGACAGGGAGAAATGAGCAGTTCTTC.

The chain links TRBV9 to TRBJ1-2; D unresolved. The CDR3 is made up of 18 amino acids. Germline CDR1 is SGDLS and CDR2 is YYNGEE. Trimming took off 1 base at V and 5 bases at J, with 24 bases between the two ends. The CDR3 spells CASSVSSHSSFPEYGYTF. The CDR3 DNA reads as TGTGCCAGCAGCGTATCGTCCCATTCTAGCTTCCCCGAATATGGCTACACCTTC.

This clone was counted a few times. This chain connects TRBV29-1 to TRBJ1-1, with D tentatively TRBD1 (6 bases). Germline V CDR1 and CDR2: SQVTM, ANQGSEA. V lost 7 bases and J lost 1, with 13 bases in between. The CDR3 extends over 13 amino acids. The CDR3 sequence: CSGLGQKNTEAFF. DNA of the CDR3: TGCAGCGGCTTAGGACAGAAGAACACTGAAGCTTTCTTT. The entire variable domain, with the rest obtained from reference TRBV29-1 and TRBJ1-1, is as follows: SAVISQKPSRDICQRGTSLTIQCQVDSQVTMMFWYRQQPGQSLTLIATANQGSEATYESGFVIDKFPISRPNLTFSTLTVSNMSPEDSSIYLCSGLGQKNTEAFFGQGTRLTVV.

The gene calls are TRBV30 and TRBJ1-5, with unresolved D. V lost 2 bases, J lost 6 bases, and 11 bases lay in between. The V gene's germline CDR1 is GTSNPN and CDR2 SVGIG (reference sequence). This CDR3 spans 13 amino acids. The CDR3 reads CAWSFSRAQPQHF. The CDR3 bases are TGTGCCTGGAGTTTTTCCCGGGCTCAGCCCCAGCATTTT.

This clone was seen a handful of times. The chain is built from TRBV2 and TRBJ2-3; no definite D call. This CDR3 contains 11 residues. Germline V gene lookup returns CDR1 SNHLY and CDR2 FYNNEI. The V gene lost 6 bases and the J gene lost 9 bases, with 10 bases spanning the gap. The CDR3 here is CASRGSSTQYF. The DNA of the CDR3 is TGTGCCAGCAGGGGCAGCTCGACGCAGTATTTT. Supplemented by reference TRBV2 and TRBJ2-3, the full variable domain reads EPEVTQTPSHQVTQMGQEVILRCVPISNHLYFYWYRQILGQKVEFLVSFYNNEISEKSEIFDDQFSVERPDGSNFTLKIRSTKLEDSAMYFCASRGSSTQYFGPGTRLTVL.

This sequence joins TRBV4-1 and TRBJ1-5, with TRBD1 as a possible D gene (6 bases). V was shortened by 3 bases and J by 0 bases, with 12 bases between the two germline ends. This CDR3 has 16 amino acids. CDR1 and CDR2 from the germline V gene are MGHRA and YSYEKL. CDR3 protein: CASSHQQGTSNQPQHF. Here the CDR3 DNA reads TGCGCCAGCAGCCACCAGCAGGGGACTAGCAATCAGCCCCAGCATTTT.

The genes are TRBV2 and TRBJ2-3; 8 positions match TRBD1. V shed 6 bases and J 6 bases; nucleotides not matched to a gene: 11. CDR1 and CDR2 from the germline V gene are SNHLY and FYNNEI. The CDR3 extends over 15 amino acids. CDR3 loop: CASRIYRGESDTQYF. The CDR3 bases are TGTGCCAGCAGGATTTACAGGGGGGAGTCGGATACGCAGTATTTT.

The V and J genes are TRBV19 and TRBJ1-1; no reliable D call. Deletions cut 3 bases from V and 3 bases from J, with 14 bases between. The CDR3 totals 15 residues. Germline loops: CDR1 LNHDA, CDR2 SQIVND (reference sequence). The CDR3 nucleotides read TGTGCCAGTAGTATGCTGGGCAGCGGGGACACTGAAGCTTTCTTT. Translated: CASSMLGSGDTEAFF.

The V call is TRBV28, the J call TRBJ2-2; 11 nucleotides align to TRBD2. Germline V gene lookup returns CDR1 MDHEN and CDR2 SYDVKM. V was clipped by 5 bases and J by 7 bases; unmatched bases: 15. This CDR3 has 18 amino acids. The CDR3: CASSPSRIAGGQGGELFF. In nucleotides, the CDR3 is TGTGCCAGCAGTCCCTCCCGGATAGCGGGAGGGCAAGGCGGGGAGCTGTTTTTT.

V and J are TRBV28 and TRBJ1-3; no reliable D call. The V gene lost 4 bases and the J gene lost 8 bases, with 6 bases spanning the gap. Per germline, CDR1 MDHEN and CDR2 SYDVKM. The length of the CDR3 is 11 residues. The CDR3 DNA follows: TGTGCCAGCAGTTCTCGGTACACCATATATTTT. Its protein product is CASSSRYTIYF.

Written as DNA, the CDR3 is TGTGCCTCCACGATAGGGGAGTCCTTTGGGGGCTACACCTTC. Its protein product is CASTIGESFGGYTF. The rearrangement uses TRBV30 and TRBJ1-2; a weak D match, TRBD1 (5 bases). The germline V and J ends were trimmed by 7 bases and 8 bases, with 23 bases remaining between them. The CDR3 spans 14 residues. The germline V gene has CDR1 GTSNPN and CDR2 SVGIG (reference sequence).

The chain employs TRBV19 and TRBJ2-3; unclear D gene. Trimming took 8 bases from V and 5 from J, leaving 17 bases between them. This CDR3 is built from 14 residues. Looked up from germline, CDR1 is LNHDA and CDR2 is SQIVND (reference sequence). CDR3 residues: CASRLSPGRDTQYF. The CDR3 DNA follows: TGTGCCAGTCGCCTCAGCCCCGGGCGAGATACGCAGTATTTT.

The chain couples TRBV10-1 to TRBJ2-1; weak D call: TRBD2 (6 bases). The CDR3 extends over 15 amino acids. Germline CDR1 and CDR2: WNHNN and SYGVQD (reference sequence). The ends were cut back, 0 bases at V and 7 bases at J, with 13 bases in the middle. The CDR3 is CASSESSGVMNEQFF. CDR3 in DNA: TGCGCCAGCAGTGAGTCTTCGGGAGTTATGAATGAGCAGTTCTTC.

V and J are TRBV28 and TRBJ2-5, with D unresolved. Trimming took off 5 bases at V and 7 bases at J, with 17 bases between the two ends. The CDR3 length is 14 residues. Germline CDR1 MDHEN, CDR2 SYDVKM. The CDR3 DNA reads as TGTGCCAGCAGTCCGGCCACCCACTGGGGGACCCAGTACTTC. Translating gives CASSPATHWGTQYF. Combining the CDR3 with reference TRBV28 and TRBJ2-5 gives the whole variable domain DVKVTQSSRYLVKRTGEKVFLECVQDMDHENMFWYRQDPGLGLRLIYFSYDVKMKEKGDIPEGYSVSREKKERFSLILESASTNQTSMYLCASSPATHWGTQYFGPGTRLLVL.

By sample share, this clone is medium-sized. This chain connects TRBV6-1 to TRBJ2-7; D not resolved. The CDR3 consists of 14 residues. Between the trimmed V and J ends, which lost 3 bases and 2 bases, there was a span of 11 bases. In germline, CDR1 is MNHNS, CDR2 SASEGT. The CDR3, as DNA: TGTGCCAGCAGTGAGGAAGGCCCGACCTACGAGCAGTACTTC. Translation gives CASSEEGPTYEQYF.

The J gene is TRBJ2-7, the V gene TRBV2; D possibly matches TRBD1 or TRBD2 (5 bases each). This CDR3 region has 12 residues. Trimming removed 4 bases from V and 2 bases from J, with 6 bases in between. CDR1 SNHLY and CDR2 FYNNEI come from the germline V gene. CDR3 sequence: CASSVGAYEQYF. The DNA for the CDR3 is TGTGCCAGCAGTGTGGGGGCCTACGAGCAGTACTTC.

The chain combines TRBV4-3 with TRBJ2-3; TRBD1 matches 7 bases. Losses at the gene ends were 1 base for V and 1 base for J; bases not matched to a gene: 5. The length of the CDR3 is 16 residues. The germline V gene encodes CDR1 LGHNA and CDR2 YSLEER. CDR3 in amino acids: CASSQGLTGGTDTQYF. The CDR3 DNA reads as TGCGCCAGCAGCCAAGGACTCACAGGGGGCACAGATACGCAGTATTTT.

V is TRBV7-6 and J is TRBJ2-1, with TRBD1 identical over 10 bases. From germline, CDR1 is SGHVS and CDR2 FNYEAQ. The CDR3 runs 14 residues. V lost 6 bases to trimming and J lost 10 bases; unmatched junction nucleotides: 9. The CDR3, as DNA: TGTGCCAGCAGTACCGGGACAGGGGTAGGAGAGCAGTTCTTC. Its translation is CASSTGTGVGEQFF. The entire variable domain, with the rest obtained from reference TRBV7-6 and TRBJ2-1, is as follows: GAGVSQSPRYKVTKRGQDVALRCDPISGHVSLYWYRQALGQGPEFLTYFNYEAQQDKSGLPNDRFSAERPEGSISTLTIQRTEQRDSAMYRCASSTGTGVGEQFFGPGTRLTVL.

This clone appeared a few times. This sequence joins TRBV30 and TRBJ2-5; no firm D call. The CDR3 is made up of 12 amino acids. The V and J ends lost 3 bases and 7 bases respectively, with 12 bases between them. Germline V gene sequence: CDR1 GTSNPN, CDR2 SVGIG (reference sequence). CDR3 DNA sequence: TGTGCCTGGAGGCCGCCTGAAGGGACCCAGTACTTC. This encodes CAWRPPEGTQYF.

The rearrangement joins TRBV11-2 to TRBJ1-3; D is unclear. The CDR3 is made up of 14 amino acids. Between the trimmed V and J ends, which lost 5 bases and 0 bases, there was a span of 8 bases. The germline gives CDR1 SGHAT, CDR2 FQNNGV. The CDR3 DNA follows: TGTGCCAGCAGCGAGGGTAGCTCTGGAAACACCATATATTTT. Its translation: CASSEGSSGNTIYF.

On this clone itself: The junction shows a germline mismatch at one end, possibly a read error. The genes are TRBV6-5 and TRBJ2-1; TRBD2 matches 11 bases. Germline CDR1 and CDR2: MNHEY and SVGAGI. The CDR3 covers 12 residues. Written as DNA, the CDR3 is TGTGCCAGCAGTGAAGTAGCGGGAGGGAGGGTCTTC. Translating it yields CASSEVAGGRVF.

The chain recombines TRBV30 with TRBJ1-2; D is ambiguous. V was shortened by 7 bases and J by 5 bases, with 11 bases between the two germline ends. This CDR3 has 11 amino acids. CDR1 GTSNPN and CDR2 SVGIG come from the germline V gene (reference sequence). The CDR3 DNA follows: TGTGCCTTACTTGTGGGGTATGGCTACACCTTC. It encodes CALLVGYGYTF.

By sample share, this clone is medium-sized. The rearrangement uses TRBV6-1 and TRBJ2-7; 10 bases line up with TRBD2. This CDR3 spans 16 amino acids. Germline values: CDR1 MNHNS, CDR2 SASEGT. Trimming at V came to 3 bases and at J to 7 bases, leaving 12 bases not matched to a gene. The CDR3 is CASSELAGVPRDEQYF. The CDR3 DNA follows: TGTGCCAGCAGTGAGCTAGCGGGGGTACCTCGGGATGAGCAGTACTTC.

In this sample, this clone turned up a few times. The V gene is TRBV2, the J gene TRBJ2-7; 8 bases map to TRBD1. Germline assignment: CDR1 SNHLY and CDR2 FYNNEI. After removal of 1 base from V and 5 bases from J, the junction contained 4 bases not matched to a gene. The CDR3 contains 14 residues. The CDR3 nucleotides read TGTGCCAGCAGTGAAGTCAGGGGGCGCAACGAGCAGTACTTC. Residues: CASSEVRGRNEQYF. The whole variable domain, filled in from reference TRBV2 and TRBJ2-7, reads EPEVTQTPSHQVTQMGQEVILRCVPISNHLYFYWYRQILGQKVEFLVSFYNNEISEKSEIFDDQFSVERPDGSNFTLKIRSTKLEDSAMYFCASSEVRGRNEQYFGPGTRLTVT.

This chain joins TRBV2 and TRBJ2-5; D is uncertain. The CDR3 runs 12 residues. The ends were cut back, 10 bases at V and 4 bases at J, with 13 bases in the middle. The V gene's germline CDR1 is SNHLY and CDR2 FYNNEI. The CDR3 protein is CATGPRVETQYF. DNA of the CDR3: TGTGCCACCGGGCCACGGGTAGAGACCCAGTACTTC. The variable domain in full, with the rest retrieved from reference TRBV2 and TRBJ2-5, is EPEVTQTPSHQVTQMGQEVILRCVPISNHLYFYWYRQILGQKVEFLVSFYNNEISEKSEIFDDQFSVERPDGSNFTLKIRSTKLEDSAMYFCATGPRVETQYFGPGTRLLVL.